Sequencing of this TCR beta chain was carried out in a study of shared clonotypes between healthy human individuals. The data were produced by immunoSEQ multiplex PCR, yet TCRdb's version contains in-frame clones alone and is incomplete. The profile shows about 1.5 million clones, roughly 96% of them singletons. The sample taken for sequencing was naive CD4+ T cells sorted from blood. Stated subset: CD45RA+ positively selected. The TCR originated in a man under 40 in good health.

CDR3: CASSPFSAGEETQYF. The CDR3 DNA reads as TGTGCCAGCTCACCTTTTTCGGCGGGAGAAGAGACCCAGTACTTC. The chain couples TRBV18 to TRBJ2-5, with 7 nucleotides matching TRBD2. Germline CDR1 and CDR2: KGHSH and LQKENI. V shed 3 bases and J 3 bases; nucleotides not matched to a gene: 7. CDR3 length equals 15 residues. The whole variable domain, filled in from reference TRBV18 and TRBJ2-5, reads NAGVMQNPRHLVRRRGQEARLRCSPMKGHSHVYWYRQLPEEGLKFMVYLQKENIIDESGMPKERFSAEFPKEGPSILRIQQVVRGDSAAYFCASSPFSAGEETQYFGPGTRLLVL.